Given below is one TCR beta chain in context. The specificity of this receptor is unknown. No base quality information exists; no much larger clone differs at one position. The sample originates from a study of radiotherapy plus CTLA-4 blockade in lung cancer listed by TCRdb under 2018. For the study in its entirety: Among the enrolled patients, roughly 19% had an objective response, and 31% reached disease control.

Including cysteine and phenylalanine, the CDR3 has 14 amino acids. Here the CDR3 DNA is all that survives: 42 bases in frame from base 1. The junction carries 11 bases between V and J, which are trimmed by 4 bases and 1 base respectively. CDR1 and CDR2 are drawn from the germline V gene: SGHRS, YFSETQ. The library was produced with the immunoSEQ multiplex PCR assay. TCRdb re-hosts the immuneACCESS table, in-frame sequences only. Its copies lack some clones; in the studies checked, an unresolved V gene accounts for under half of them, and the cause for the rest is not known. The sample has around 72,000 clones on record, around 82% of them singletons. The ten largest clones add up to about 6.6% of the sample. Overall results and qualifications from the work: After treatment with radiotherapy and ipilimumab, TCR clones that originated in tumors expanded in peripheral blood. The strongest predictors of response, as reported, were early dynamic changes in blood T cell clones along with a rise in serum interferon-beta after radiation.

The study evaluated CTLA-4 blockade (ipilimumab) given together with focal radiation therapy in patients who had chemo-refractory metastatic non-small-cell lung cancer. The receptor was derived from a human donor with non-small cell lung cancer who had a complete response to radiotherapy plus ipilimumab. Here the sequenced sample was peripheral blood, taken from a patient treated with radiotherapy plus ipilimumab. The receptor chain draws on TRBV5-1 and TRBJ2-5; the D gene is perhaps TRBD2, on 5 matching bases. The bases are TGCGCCAGCAGCACAAGCGGTTTCCAAGAGACCCAGTACTTC. This yields the protein CASSTSGFQETQYF.